The rows below give T cell receptor beta chains drawn from one sample of a study of cytomegalovirus exposure and HLA in healthy donors. Sequencing used immunoSEQ multiplex PCR; TCRdb keeps in-frame clones, though not all of them. The profile shows 90,000 to 130,000 clones, roughly four fifths of them singletons. Sequences were obtained from PBMCs. Receptor source: a woman in her twenties or thirties in good health and CMV-seronegative. The CDR3 runs from the conserved cysteine through the conserved F or W. The order of the fields is V gene, D gene, clone size, J gene, CDR3 protein, CDR3 DNA. A D gene is named only where the DNA matches it firmly. Part of the rows lack a size; the others show once, few, many or a class for expanded clones.

TRBV15	TRBD1	few	TRBJ2-1	CATSRTGGADWDEQFF	TGTGCCACCAGCAGGACAGGGGGCGCAGATTGGGATGAGCAGTTCTTC
TRBV28	NA	NA	TRBJ1-1	CASSLEGLVLLNTEAFF	TGTGCCAGCAGTTTAGAGGGACTCGTCCTTCTGAACACTGAAGCTTTCTTT
TRBV27	TRBD2	few	TRBJ2-7	CASSRSPGGDYEQYF	TGTGCCAGCAGTCGCTCGCCCGGGGGGGATTACGAGCAGTACTTC
TRBV2	TRBD1	NA	TRBJ1-4	CASRDRETNEKLFF	TGTGCCAGCAGAGACAGGGAAACTAATGAAAAACTGTTTTTT
TRBV11-1	TRBD1	NA	TRBJ2-7	CASSKTGQGLTHEQYF	TGTGCCAGCAGCAAGACGGGACAGGGGCTTACCCACGAGCAGTACTTC
TRBV18	NA	NA	TRBJ2-5	CASSPDTNQETQYF	TGTGCCAGCTCACCAGACACGAACCAAGAGACCCAGTACTTC
TRBV6-5	NA	NA	TRBJ1-2	CASSYSEGYGYTF	TGTGCCAGCAGTTACTCGGAGGGCTATGGCTACACCTTC
TRBV13	NA	NA	TRBJ2-1	CASSLGLGDEQFF	TGTGCCAGCAGCTTAGGATTAGGGGATGAGCAGTTCTTC
TRBV25-1	TRBD2	NA	TRBJ2-7	CASSGVGGGYEQYF	TGTGCCAGCAGCGGGGTCGGGGGGGGCTACGAGCAGTACTTC
TRBV27	TRBD1	NA	TRBJ2-7	CASSSWTGTYEQYF	TGTGCCAGCAGTAGCTGGACAGGAACCTACGAGCAGTACTTC
TRBV7-9	NA	NA	TRBJ1-1	CASSLERERTEAFF	TGTGCCAGCAGCTTAGAAAGGGAGCGGACTGAAGCTTTCTTT
TRBV18	TRBD1	NA	TRBJ2-5	CASSLGQGQETQYF	TGTGCCAGCTCACTGGGACAGGGACAAGAGACCCAGTACTTC